Detailed here is one T cell receptor beta chain. CDR1 and CDR2 from the germline V gene are SEHNR and FQNEAQ (reference sequence). V lost 5 bases, J lost 5 bases, and 15 bases lay in between. The CDR3 totals 15 residues. The sample comes from a study of blood T cell repertoires in COVID-19. Measured with immunoSEQ multiplex PCR; TCRdb has only the in-frame clones, and not every one. This table has about 350,000 clones, approximately 89% appearing once. V is TRBV7-9 and J is TRBJ2-2; weak D call: TRBD1 (6 bases). Material: peripheral blood. The clonotype comes from a woman aged 18-29 years who had recovered from COVID-19. CDR3 in amino acids: CASSNPTGKTGELFF. The CDR3 DNA reads as TGTGCCAGCAGCAACCCGACAGGAAAAACCGGGGAGCTGTTTTTT.